The clone carrying this T cell receptor beta chain was counted ten times or more. This record belongs to a study of T-cell reconstitution after alpha-beta-depleted transplantation in children. Unique molecular identifiers tagged the TCRbeta library. TCRdb re-called the PCR reads with MiXCR, one entry per CDR3 protein. This table has under 300,000 distinct CDR3 sequences, 9.7% appearing once. V lost 1 base and J 4 bases, leaving 11 bases between the germline ends. Germline loops: CDR1 LGHDT, CDR2 YNNKEL (reference sequence). The CDR3 is made up of 15 amino acids. The TCR sequence derives from a human donor who donated a stem cell graft to a child with SCID. This material consisted of PBMCs from the stem cell graft donor, taken from the stem cell graft. V is TRBV3-1 and J is TRBJ2-1, with a weak D call TRBD2 (6 bases). CDR3 DNA sequence: TGTGCCAGCAGCCAAGGTCGCGCGGGATACAATGAGCAGTTCTTC. This translates into CASSQGRAGYNEQFF.